This T cell receptor beta chain came from a study of blood T cell repertoires in COVID-19. This clone has only a few counts. This CDR3 spans 15 amino acids. CDR1 and CDR2 (germline): SGHRS, YFSETQ. V was clipped by 5 bases and J by 0 bases, with 14 bases between them. In the original processing: The assay estimated nucleated cells by amplifying reference gene primers. Generated by immunoSEQ multiplex PCR, the TCRdb table keeps only in-frame clones and is missing some. From that table come the V and J calls and clone size; the DNA was used to work out D and trimming. Of fewer than 90,000 clones listed, about two thirds are singletons.

The receptor comes from a woman of 80 years or more with acute or convalescent COVID-19. Sequenced material: peripheral blood. The rearrangement uses TRBV5-1 and TRBJ1-1; D is perhaps TRBD1 (5 bases). The CDR3 region has the DNA TGCGCCAGCAGTGGAGGCGGGACGGTGAACACTGAAGCTTTCTTT. Protein: CASSGGGTVNTEAFF.